These 21 T cell receptor beta chains were all obtained from the same sample, sequenced in a study of blood T cell repertoires in COVID-19. Data came from immunoSEQ multiplex PCR; TCRdb stores just in-frame clones and leaves some out. The sample carries around 190,000 clones, about 81% recorded once. The sequenced material came from PBMCs or T cells enriched from blood (not recorded which). Source of these receptors: a woman in her twenties or thirties who had recovered from COVID-19.

This chain joins TRBV29-1 and TRBJ1-2; weak D call: TRBD1 (6 bases). V gave up 0 bases and J gave up 3 bases, with 11 bases separating them. CDR3 length: 14 amino acids. The germline CDR1 and CDR2 sequences are SQVTM and ANQGSEA. CDR3 DNA sequence: TGCAGCGTTGAAGATCCCGGGGGGCACTATGGCTACACCTTC. Its protein is CSVEDPGGHYGYTF.

The chain uses TRBV28 and TRBJ1-2; TRBD1 is a possible D gene (6 bases). The CDR3 is made up of 11 amino acids. CDR1 is MDHEN and CDR2 is SYDVKM in the germline V gene. The germline V and J ends were trimmed by 5 bases and 12 bases, with 13 bases remaining between them. Written as DNA, the CDR3 is TGTGCCAGCAGTCAAACAGGGTCGAACACCTTC. Protein product: CASSQTGSNTF.

The chain recombines TRBV5-4 with TRBJ2-3, with D uncertain. The CDR3 totals 15 residues. The germline V and J ends were trimmed by 4 bases and 0 bases, with 12 bases remaining between them. Germline V gene data show CDR1 as SGHNT and CDR2 as YYREEE (reference sequence). CDR3 protein: CASSPDSSSTDTQYF. The CDR3 DNA follows: TGTGCCAGCAGCCCTGACTCTTCTAGCACAGATACGCAGTATTTT.

The J gene is TRBJ2-1, the V gene TRBV9; D not resolved. Germline V gene data show CDR1 as SGDLS and CDR2 as YYNGEE. V was cut by 0 bases and J by 4 bases, with 8 bases left in between. This CDR3 is built from 14 residues. The CDR3 DNA reads as TGTGCCAGCAGCGTAGGCGCCTCTTACAATGAGCAGTTCTTC. Protein sequence: CASSVGASYNEQFF.

This chain uses TRBV27 with TRBJ1-2; 9 nucleotides line up with TRBD1. Germline lookup yields CDR1 MNHEY and CDR2 SMNVEV (reference sequence). With V trimmed by 2 bases and J by 2 bases, 3 bases remained unmatched. The CDR3 length is 15 residues. The CDR3 nucleotides are TGTGCCAGCAGTTTAGGGACAGGGTCGAACTATGGCTACACCTTC. It encodes CASSLGTGSNYGYTF.

The chain joins TRBV9 to TRBJ2-2; the match to TRBD1 covers 12 bases. The V gene's germline CDR1 is SGDLS and CDR2 YYNGEE. This CDR3 spans 17 amino acids. The V gene end was trimmed by 3 bases and the J gene end by 7 bases; junction bases not matched to a gene: 10. CDR3 sequence: CASSATGTGGIGGELFF. As DNA, the CDR3 is TGTGCCAGCAGCGCGACTGGGACAGGGGGCATTGGCGGGGAGCTGTTTTTT.

The rearrangement joins TRBV27 to TRBJ2-6, with 7 positions matching TRBD2. Germline V gene data show CDR1 as MNHEY and CDR2 as SMNVEV (reference sequence). The CDR3 extends over 17 amino acids. V gave up 8 bases and J gave up 0 bases; unmatched junction bases: 10. The CDR3 bases are TGTGCCAGCGCCCGTGGGCTAGCGGACTCTGGGGCCAACGTCCTGACTTTC. Residues: CASARGLADSGANVLTF. Looking up the rest from reference TRBV27 and TRBJ2-6 gives the full variable domain: EAQVTQNPRYLITVTGKKLTVTCSQNMNHEYMSWYRQDPGLGLRQIYYSMNVEVTDKGDVPEGYKVSRKEKRNFPLILESPSPNQTSLYFCASARGLADSGANVLTFGAGSRLTVL.

The chain employs TRBV10-1 and TRBJ1-1, with D possibly being TRBD1 (6 bases). V lost 3 bases, J lost 7 bases, and 18 bases lay in between. The CDR3 extends over 15 amino acids. The germline gives CDR1 WNHNN, CDR2 SYGVQD (reference sequence). In DNA form, the CDR3 reads TGCGCCAGCAGTGATTTCTTTCAGGGGCGCGGTGAAGCTTTCTTT. Its translation is CASSDFFQGRGEAFF.

The V gene is TRBV10-3, the J gene TRBJ2-3; weak D call: TRBD2 (5 bases). The germline V gene has CDR1 ENHRY and CDR2 SYGVKD. Between the trimmed V and J ends, which lost 0 bases and 4 bases, there was a span of 8 bases. The CDR3 is 14 residues long. In DNA form, the CDR3 reads TGTGCCATCAGTGAGTCAACTAGGTCAGATACGCAGTATTTT. Its protein is CAISESTRSDTQYF.

The V call is TRBV18, the J call TRBJ1-4; maybe TRBD1 (6 bases). The V gene's germline CDR1 is KGHSH and CDR2 LQKENI. The germline V and J ends were trimmed by 3 bases and 3 bases, with 11 bases remaining between them. The CDR3 totals 15 residues. The CDR3 DNA reads TGTGCCAGCTCACCGGTGGGGGCCGCTAATGAAAAACTGTTTTTT. Amino acid sequence: CASSPVGAANEKLFF.

This rearrangement joins TRBV2 to TRBJ2-3; 7 bases agree with TRBD2. From germline, CDR1 is SNHLY and CDR2 FYNNEI. CDR3 length: 14 amino acids. J lost 3 bases, V lost 9 bases, and 9 bases had no gene match. The CDR3 DNA is TGTGCCAGGCTACGACCCGGGGGGACAGATACGCAGTATTTT. Its protein product is CARLRPGGTDTQYF.

V and J are TRBV12-5 and TRBJ2-2, with D maybe TRBD2 (5 bases). V lost 5 bases, J lost 2 bases, and 12 bases lay in between. Germline-derived CDR1 and CDR2 are LGHNT and FRNRAP. There are 15 residues in the CDR3. In nucleotides, the CDR3 is TGTGCTAGTGGTCTCTTAGCGATCAACACCGGGGAGCTGTTTTTT. Its translation is CASGLLAINTGELFF.

This clone was counted only a few times. The gene calls are TRBV5-8 and TRBJ2-1, with D perhaps matching TRBD1 (6 bases). Trimming pared 5 bases from V and 6 bases from J, leaving 9 bases between. The CDR3 length is 12 residues. The germline V gene has CDR1 SGHTS and CDR2 YDEGEE. CDR3 amino acids: CASSTGINEQFF. The CDR3 DNA reads as TGTGCCAGCAGTACAGGGATCAATGAGCAGTTCTTC. The full variable domain, in which reference TRBV5-8 and TRBJ2-1 provide the parts outside the CDR3, is EAGVTQSPTHLIKTRGQQATLRCSPISGHTSVYWYQQALGLGLQFLLWYDEGEERNRGNFPPRFSGRQFPNYSSELNVNALELEDSALYLCASSTGINEQFFGPGTRLTVL.

This chain joins TRBV30 and TRBJ2-1, with unresolved D. V lost 1 base and J lost 8, with 15 bases in between. This CDR3 region has 14 residues. CDR1 GTSNPN and CDR2 SVGIG come from the germline V gene (reference sequence). CDR3 nucleotides: TGTGCCTGGAGTGAGATAGATGGGCTTTATGAGCAGTTCTTC. Its protein product is CAWSEIDGLYEQFF.

This clone was counted a few times. This chain joins TRBV28 and TRBJ1-2; D ambiguous. Germline CDR1 MDHEN, CDR2 SYDVKM. The CDR3 has 14 residues. V gave up 4 bases and J gave up 8 bases, with 17 bases separating them. CDR3 protein: CASSWGGNSGGYTF. The CDR3 DNA reads as TGTGCCAGCAGTTGGGGAGGAAACTCGGGGGGCTACACCTTC.

This rearrangement joins TRBV5-4 to TRBJ2-7, with TRBD1 identical over 10 bases. V gave up 3 bases and J gave up 2 bases; unmatched junction bases: 5. The germline CDR1 and CDR2 sequences are SGHNT and YYREEE (reference sequence). The CDR3 has 15 residues. The CDR3 loop reads CASSSPGTGAYEQYV. CDR3 nucleotides: TGTGCCAGCAGCTCCCCCGGGACAGGGGCCTACGAGCAGTACGTC.

V gene TRBV2 combines with J gene TRBJ1-3, with 7 bases matching TRBD1. The V segment lost 6 bases and the J segment 4 bases; nucleotides outside the gene matches: 6. Germline-derived CDR1 and CDR2 are SNHLY and FYNNEI. CDR3 length: 14 residues. CDR3 in DNA: TGTGCCAGCAGCCCGACAGGGTCAGGAAACACCATATATTTT. Translating gives CASSPTGSGNTIYF. Full variable domain (rest looked up from reference TRBV2 and TRBJ1-3): EPEVTQTPSHQVTQMGQEVILRCVPISNHLYFYWYRQILGQKVEFLVSFYNNEISEKSEIFDDQFSVERPDGSNFTLKIRSTKLEDSAMYFCASSPTGSGNTIYFGEGSWLTVV.

This clone was seen a single time. This chain joins TRBV10-1 and TRBJ1-2; 8 bases line up with TRBD1. The J segment lost 10 bases and the V segment lost 1 base, leaving 14 bases of the junction unmatched. Germline-derived CDR1 and CDR2 are WNHNN and SYGVQD (reference sequence). This CDR3 spans 16 amino acids. The CDR3 loop is CASSEFPSPGGEDYTF. The CDR3 DNA sequence: TGCGCCAGCAGTGAGTTTCCTAGTCCAGGGGGCGAGGACTACACCTTC.

The CDR3 nucleotides read TGTGCCAGCAGTCCCCGGACAGGGTTGGGAGATAATTCACCCCTCCACTTT. Encoded protein: CASSPRTGLGDNSPLHF. The chain is built from TRBV28 and TRBJ1-6, with TRBD1 matching 8 bases. CDR3 length: 17 amino acids. Trimming removed 5 bases from V and 5 bases from J; junction bases left unmatched: 11. Germline CDR1 reads MDHEN; CDR2 reads SYDVKM.

This chain links TRBV5-4 with TRBJ1-6; 8 nucleotides line up with TRBD1. Germline CDR1 SGHNT, CDR2 YYREEE (reference sequence). CDR3 length: 17 residues. V lost 4 bases and J lost 6; bases outside the gene matches: 12. CDR3 loop: CASSPAGQAYSNSPLHF. For the CDR3, the DNA is TGTGCCAGCAGCCCTGCGGGACAGGCGTATAGTAATTCACCCCTCCACTTT.

The V and J genes are TRBV28 and TRBJ1-2, with 7 bases lining up with TRBD1. V dropped 7 bases and J dropped 5; count of bases not matched to a gene: 7. Germline V gene lookup returns CDR1 MDHEN and CDR2 SYDVKM. The length of the CDR3 is 13 residues. The CDR3 coding sequence is TGTGCCAGCACTCGGACAGGAATTTATGGCTACACCTTC. The encoded protein is CASTRTGIYGYTF.